This T cell receptor (beta chain) was recovered during a study of post-analysis software for immune sequencing data. Study-level information: The cohort encompassed relapsing-remitting, secondary progressive and progressive-relapsing multiple sclerosis disease courses.

In the case of this clonotype: Its antigen remains unidentified.

Looked up from germline, CDR1 is LNHNV and CDR2 is YYDKDF (reference sequence). The CDR3 has 16 amino acids. The V end lost 1 base, the J end lost 1 base, and 11 bases lay between the germline ends. Study results and limitations: For normalized Chao1 diversity, multiple sclerosis patients scored significantly lower than controls did. Compared with controls, patients had more of about 5 TRBV segments, including TRBV5-6, TRBV5-1 and TRBV20-1. Strong co-clustering by F measure was seen for same-batch samples.

Unique-molecular-identifier-tagged TCR beta cDNA libraries were used. T cells numbering roughly 0.85 to 10 million gave rise to some 500,000 cDNA molecules. TCRdb itself ran the PCR reads through MiXCR, one entry per CDR3 protein. The data contain around 710,000 distinct CDR3 sequences, about 43% of them singletons. This chain uses TRBV15 with TRBJ1-5; D unclear. Sequencing input: blood. This receptor was taken from a girl under 18 with multiple sclerosis. The CDR3 region is CATSRGSGRSNQPQHF. DNA of the CDR3: TGTGCCACCAGCAGAGGAAGTGGAAGAAGCAATCAGCCCCAGCATTTT.